These 18 T cell receptor beta chains share one sample of origin, sequenced in a study of identical twins. TCRdb fed the 5' RACE reads into MiXCR, producing one record per CDR3 protein. The sample consists of about 240,000 distinct CDR3 sequences, 8% to 11% of them appearing once. The sample comprised memory T cells sorted from blood. Source of these receptors: a man in his fifties in good health.

This clonotype came up a few times. V usage is TRBV4-2 and J usage is TRBJ2-7; D is undetermined. Germline CDR1 and CDR2: LGHNA and YNFKEQ. Trimming took off 0 bases at V and 10 bases at J, with 13 bases between the two ends. The CDR3 runs to 13 residues. As DNA, the CDR3 is TGTGCCAGCAGCCAAGATAGAGCAAGCACCCAGTACTTC. Amino acid sequence: CASSQDRASTQYF.

Ten or more counts support this clonotype. The chain recombines TRBV15 with TRBJ2-3; D is tentatively TRBD1 or TRBD2 (5 bases each). The CDR3 totals 13 residues. The germline V gene has CDR1 LNHNV and CDR2 YYDKDF (reference sequence). Trimming removed 7 bases from V and 5 bases from J, with 13 bases in between. In DNA, the CDR3 is TGTGCCACCACTCGGGGCTCGGGAGATACGCAGTATTTT. Its translation: CATTRGSGDTQYF.

The genes are TRBV5-1 and TRBJ1-1; the D is unclear. The CDR3 consists of 14 residues. V was trimmed by 1 base and J by 2 bases, leaving 9 bases between them. Germline CDR1 reads SGHRS; CDR2 reads YFSETQ. CDR3 in DNA: TGCGCCAGCAGCTTGTCTCCGGCCAACACTGAAGCTTTCTTT. Protein sequence: CASSLSPANTEAFF.

The chain combines TRBV14 with TRBJ1-4, with TRBD1 as a possible D gene (5 bases). This CDR3 contains 15 residues. Germline V gene lookup returns CDR1 SGHDN and CDR2 FVKESK. The ends were cut back, 2 bases at V and 6 bases at J, with 13 bases in the middle. The CDR3 coding sequence is TGTGCCAGCAGCCAATTGCGGGGGTCGGATGAAAAACTGTTTTTT. It is translated as CASSQLRGSDEKLFF.

CDR3 region: CAGSSTGTGELFF. For the CDR3, the DNA is TGTGCCGGATCTAGCACGGGCACCGGGGAGCTGTTTTTT. This chain joins TRBV3-1 and TRBJ2-2; a possible D gene is TRBD2 (5 bases). The length of the CDR3 is 13 residues. Trimming cost V 11 bases and J 4 bases, with 14 bases left between them. Germline V gives CDR1 LGHDT, CDR2 YNNKEL (reference sequence).

This chain joins TRBV5-4 and TRBJ2-3; D may be TRBD1 (6 bases). CDR3 length equals 14 residues. Germline V lookup: CDR1 SGHNT, CDR2 YYREEE (reference sequence). V was shortened by 0 bases and J by 5 bases, with 10 bases between the two germline ends. The chain's CDR3 is CASSLDREIDTQYF. CDR3 nucleotides: TGTGCCAGCAGCTTGGACAGGGAGATAGATACGCAGTATTTT.

This clonotype was counted ten times or more. This chain connects TRBV20-1 to TRBJ2-3; D may be TRBD2 (6 bases). From germline, CDR1 is DFQATT and CDR2 SNEGSKA (reference sequence). Trimming took 4 bases from V and 2 from J, leaving 13 bases between them. The CDR3 runs to 14 residues. The CDR3 DNA reads as TGCAGTGCTACCGGGACTGGGCACACAGATACGCAGTATTTT. This translates into CSATGTGHTDTQYF.

This chain connects TRBV10-3 to TRBJ2-7, with a tentative D call TRBD1 (6 bases). The V gene's germline CDR1 is ENHRY and CDR2 SYGVKD. The germline V and J ends were trimmed by 10 bases and 0 bases, with 10 bases remaining between them. The CDR3 runs 12 residues. This CDR3 is CATRTDSYEQYF. Written as DNA, the CDR3 is TGTGCCACCCGGACAGACTCCTACGAGCAGTACTTC.

This clonotype turned up a few times. The V gene is TRBV4-2, the J gene TRBJ1-4; the match to TRBD1 covers 9 bases. Losses at the gene ends were 0 bases for V and 7 bases for J; bases not matched to a gene: 6. The CDR3 runs to 16 residues. CDR1 LGHNA and CDR2 YNFKEQ come from the germline V gene. The CDR3: CASSQDRTGGLEKLFF. The CDR3 nucleotides are TGTGCCAGCAGCCAAGATCGAACAGGGGGCCTTGAAAAACTGTTTTTT.

The chain uses TRBV7-9 and TRBJ1-2; no definite D call. Germline V lookup: CDR1 SEHNR, CDR2 FQNEAQ (reference sequence). CDR3 size: 13 residues. V was cut by 5 bases and J by 3 bases, with 10 bases left in between. The CDR3 loop reads CASSDGTYYGYTF. CDR3 nucleotides: TGTGCCAGCAGCGATGGCACTTACTATGGCTACACCTTC. Full variable domain (rest looked up from reference TRBV7-9 and TRBJ1-2): DTGVSQNPRHKITKRGQNVTFRCDPISEHNRLYWYRQTLGQGPEFLTYFQNEAQLEKSRLLSDRFSAERPKGSFSTLEIQRTEQGDSAMYLCASSDGTYYGYTFGSGTRLTVV.

This clonotype appeared many times. The V call is TRBV24-1, the J call TRBJ2-2; tentatively, D is TRBD1 or TRBD2 (5 bases each). Germline CDR1 and CDR2: KGHDR and SFDVKD. The ends were cut back, 3 bases at V and 5 bases at J, with 15 bases in the middle. CDR3 length equals 16 residues. This CDR3 reads CATSDARDRITGELFF. CDR3 DNA sequence: TGTGCCACCAGTGATGCCCGGGACCGCATAACCGGGGAGCTGTTTTTT.

V and J are TRBV6-2 or TRBV6-3 and TRBJ1-5; D might be TRBD1 (5 bases). Trimming cost V 4 bases and J 0 bases, with 16 bases left between them. CDR1 is MNHEY and CDR2 is SVGEGT in the germline V gene. There are 17 residues in the CDR3. The CDR3 region has the DNA TGTGCCAGCAGTTCCCTAGAGGGGTCCTATAGCAATCAGCCCCAGCATTTT. Translation gives CASSSLEGSYSNQPQHF.

This clonotype occurred many times. The chain couples TRBV10-3 to TRBJ2-7; 7 nucleotides align to TRBD2. The CDR3 sequence is 15 residues long. Germline loops: CDR1 ENHRY, CDR2 SYGVKD. The J segment lost 2 bases and the V segment lost 0 bases, leaving 4 bases of the junction unmatched. CDR3 sequence reads: CAISESLAETYEQYF. The DNA of the CDR3 is TGTGCCATCAGTGAGTCCCTAGCGGAAACCTACGAGCAGTACTTC.

This clonotype was detected a few times. J is TRBJ2-1 and V is TRBV20-1; 9 positions match TRBD2. CDR1 is DFQATT, CDR2 SNEGSKA, per germline (reference sequence). With V trimmed by 0 bases and J by 4 bases, 10 bases remained unmatched. This CDR3 has 17 residues. The CDR3 DNA reads as TGCAGTGCTAGAGATCGCTGGCTAGCGGGAAAATACAATGAGCAGTTCTTC. It codes for CSARDRWLAGKYNEQFF.

This chain uses TRBV7-9 with TRBJ2-7; no reliable D call. The CDR3 has 12 residues. The germline V and J ends were trimmed by 5 bases and 3 bases, with 8 bases remaining between them. Germline CDR1 and CDR2: SEHNR and FQNEAQ (reference sequence). The CDR3 spells CASSLQSYEQYF. CDR3 sequence (DNA): TGTGCCAGCAGCCTCCAGAGCTACGAGCAGTACTTC.

V usage is TRBV20-1 and J usage is TRBJ2-1; 7 positions agree with TRBD2. The CDR3 is 14 residues long. V shed 3 bases and J 4 bases; nucleotides not matched to a gene: 6. In germline, CDR1 is DFQATT, CDR2 SNEGSKA (reference sequence). The CDR3 DNA reads TGCAGTGCTAGTCAGGCTAGCGGATACAATGAGCAGTTCTTC. This sequence encodes CSASQASGYNEQFF.

The CDR3 spells CASSLEGGVNTEAFF. The DNA for the CDR3 is TGTGCCAGCAGCTTAGAAGGGGGTGTGAACACTGAAGCTTTCTTT. The gene calls are TRBV11-2 and TRBJ1-1, with D perhaps matching TRBD1 (6 bases). The CDR3 length is 15 residues. Trimming took off 0 bases at V and 0 bases at J, with 8 bases between the two ends. Germline V gene data show CDR1 as SGHAT and CDR2 as FQNNGV.

The chain recombines TRBV20-1 with TRBJ2-2; a weak D match, TRBD1 (5 bases). Trimming took off 6 bases at V and 2 bases at J, with 10 bases between the two ends. The CDR3 has 13 residues. From germline, CDR1 is DFQATT and CDR2 SNEGSKA (reference sequence). CDR3 nucleotides: TGCAGTGCACGGACACGTAACACCGGGGAGCTGTTTTTT. Translation gives CSARTRNTGELFF.